These 22 T cell receptor beta chains came from one sample sequenced in a study of blood T cell repertoires in COVID-19. The data were produced by immunoSEQ multiplex PCR, yet TCRdb's version contains in-frame clones alone and is incomplete. The sample records roughly 170,000 clones, approximately 80% being singletons. The sequencing input was PBMCs or T cells enriched from blood (not recorded which). All receptors come from a woman in her forties or fifties who had recovered from COVID-19.

The V call is TRBV27, the J call TRBJ2-1; TRBD1 is a possible D gene (5 bases). In germline, CDR1 is MNHEY, CDR2 SMNVEV (reference sequence). V dropped 5 bases and J dropped 1 base, with 9 bases sitting between them. The CDR3 loop spans 14 amino acids. The CDR3 DNA sequence: TGTGCCAGCAGTCCAGACAGTTCCTACAATGAGCAGTTCTTC. Its translation is CASSPDSSYNEQFF.

The rearrangement links TRBV18 to TRBJ1-4; 9 positions agree with TRBD1. The CDR3 covers 17 residues. V shed 2 bases and J 8 bases; nucleotides not matched to a gene: 12. In germline, CDR1 is KGHSH, CDR2 LQKENI. The CDR3 nucleotides are TGTGCCAGCTCACCAACAGGGGGCGCGGGAGTTCAGGAAAAACTGTTTTTT. Its protein product is CASSPTGGAGVQEKLFF.

The gene calls are TRBV6-4 and TRBJ2-1; 10 positions agree with TRBD1. The CDR3 covers 14 residues. Trimming removed 6 bases from V and 8 bases from J; junction bases left unmatched: 7. Germline V lookup: CDR1 MRHNA, CDR2 SNTAGT. CDR3 coding DNA: TGTGCCAGCAGCCGGGACAGGGGATTCGATGAGCAGTTCTTC. The encoded protein is CASSRDRGFDEQFF.

This clone showed up just a few times. The V and J genes are TRBV3-1 (or the pseudogene TRBV3-2) and TRBJ2-5; TRBD2 is a possible D gene (6 bases). Trimming shortened V by 3 bases and J by 13 bases, and 15 bases separated the two germline ends. The CDR3 totals 12 residues. CDR1 and CDR2 (germline): LGHDT, YNNKEL (reference sequence). Here the CDR3 reads CASSQGTRLGYF. Here the CDR3 DNA reads TGTGCCAGCAGCCAGGGGACTCGTCTGGGGTACTTC.

The chain has TRBV7-3 and TRBJ2-3; 8 bases map to TRBD2. CDR1 and CDR2 from the germline V gene are SGHTA and FQGTGA. Losses at the gene ends were 4 bases for V and 5 bases for J; bases not matched to a gene: 5. CDR3 length: 14 amino acids. Written as DNA, the CDR3 is TGTGCCAGCAGCTCGGGACTAGGAGGAGATACGCAGTATTTT. Its translation: CASSSGLGGDTQYF.

The chain is built from TRBV28 and TRBJ1-2; D is unclear. The germline gives CDR1 MDHEN, CDR2 SYDVKM. This CDR3 has 13 residues. The ends were cut back, 2 bases at V and 5 bases at J, with 9 bases in the middle. The CDR3 nucleotides read TGTGCCAGCAGTTTAAGCACCCCGTATGGCTACACCTTC. Its translation: CASSLSTPYGYTF.

There are a few counts of this clone. V gene TRBV3-1 (or the pseudogene TRBV3-2) combines with J gene TRBJ2-1, with D tentatively TRBD2 (5 bases). This CDR3 spans 16 amino acids. The germline gives CDR1 LGHDT, CDR2 YNNKEL (reference sequence). Trimming took off 4 bases at V and 2 bases at J, with 15 bases between the two ends. The CDR3 DNA reads TGTGCCAGCAGCCCGTCGAGCGGCAGAGCCTACAATGAGCAGTTCTTC. Its protein product is CASSPSSGRAYNEQFF.

This chain uses TRBV2 with TRBJ2-5; 9 nucleotides line up with TRBD2. The V gene end was trimmed by 7 bases and the J gene end by 2 bases; junction bases not matched to a gene: 5. This CDR3 contains 14 residues. Per germline, CDR1 SNHLY and CDR2 FYNNEI. The CDR3 is CASTRGLAQETQYF. CDR3 DNA sequence: TGTGCCAGCACCCGGGGACTAGCTCAAGAGACCCAGTACTTC.

This clone was detected a few times. V usage is TRBV19 and J usage is TRBJ2-5; 13 nucleotides align to TRBD2. This CDR3 has 19 residues. The germline gives CDR1 LNHDA, CDR2 SQIVND (reference sequence). The V gene end was trimmed by 6 bases and the J gene end by 5 bases; junction bases not matched to a gene: 18. CDR3 amino acids: CASRRRGLGTSGKLETQYF. CDR3 DNA: TGTGCCAGTAGACGGAGGGGACTCGGGACTAGCGGGAAACTCGAGACCCAGTACTTC.

V usage is TRBV5-1 and J usage is TRBJ1-2; the D gene is possibly TRBD1 (6 bases). Germline V gives CDR1 SGHRS, CDR2 YFSETQ. The CDR3 is 15 amino acids. V lost 4 bases to trimming and J lost 0 bases, with 13 bases between them. This chain's CDR3 is CASSPGTRSNYGYTF. In DNA, the CDR3 is TGCGCCAGCAGCCCCGGGACAAGATCTAACTATGGCTACACCTTC.

The chain combines TRBV7-9 with TRBJ1-5; 10 bases line up with TRBD1. Germline V CDR1 and CDR2: SEHNR, FQNEAQ (reference sequence). Trimming removed 3 bases from V and 5 bases from J; junction bases left unmatched: 4. CDR3 length: 15 amino acids. Here the CDR3 DNA reads TGTGCCAGCAGCTTGGGGACAGGGGTTGATCAGCCCCAGCATTTT. This codes for CASSLGTGVDQPQHF.

The rearrangement links TRBV6-5 to TRBJ2-7, with TRBD1 identical over 7 bases. CDR3 length: 14 residues. Trimming removed 2 bases from V and 3 bases from J; junction bases left unmatched: 4. CDR1 is MNHEY, CDR2 SVGAGI, per germline. Written as DNA, the CDR3 is TGTGCCAGCAGTTACAGGGACAGAAACTACGAGCAGTACTTC. Its translation is CASSYRDRNYEQYF.

This clone was counted between two and nine times. The CDR3 DNA follows: TGTGCCAGTAGTATGGAGGGAGGGAGCAACTATGGCTACACCTTC. Translated, it gives CASSMEGGSNYGYTF. This sequence joins TRBV19 and TRBJ1-2; unclear D gene. The CDR3 spans 15 residues. The V end lost 3 bases, the J end lost 2 bases, and 13 bases lay between the germline ends. Germline assignment: CDR1 LNHDA and CDR2 SQIVND (reference sequence).

This clone was picked up one time. This chain uses TRBV5-1 with TRBJ2-7; 11 positions match TRBD1. This CDR3 has 15 residues. V shed 0 bases, J shed 4 bases, and the junction held 3 bases outside the gene matches. Germline CDR1 reads SGHRS; CDR2 reads YFSETQ. The CDR3 nucleotides are TGCGCCAGCAGCTTGGGGGACAGGGGGTTTTACGAGCAGTACTTC. Encoded protein: CASSLGDRGFYEQYF.

CDR3 amino acids: CASSRGGWENTEAFF. CDR3 bases: TGTGCCAGTAGCCGCGGCGGGTGGGAGAACACTGAAGCTTTCTTT. V gene TRBV19 combines with J gene TRBJ1-1; D is undetermined. From germline, CDR1 is LNHDA and CDR2 SQIVND (reference sequence). Between the trimmed V and J ends, which lost 6 bases and 1 base, there was a span of 15 bases. This CDR3 has 15 residues. The full variable domain, completed using reference TRBV19 and TRBJ1-1, is DGGITQSPKYLFRKEGQNVTLSCEQNLNHDAMYWYRQDPGQGLRLIYYSQIVNDFQKGDIAEGYSVSREKKESFPLTVTSAQKNPTAFYLCASSRGGWENTEAFFGQGTRLTVV.

V usage is TRBV19 and J usage is TRBJ2-7; 8 bases are a match to TRBD1. Germline CDR1 LNHDA, CDR2 SQIVND (reference sequence). The CDR3 is made up of 14 amino acids. Germline trimming cut 2 bases from V and 6 bases from J; bases unmatched to any gene: 6. In DNA form, the CDR3 reads TGTGCCAGTAGTATAATGTCAGGGGGCGGCGAGCAGTACTTC. Its translation: CASSIMSGGGEQYF.

The chain recombines TRBV27 with TRBJ1-5, with D uncertain. The V end was cut by 5 bases, the J end by 2 bases, with 16 bases between. Germline V gene sequence: CDR1 MNHEY, CDR2 SMNVEV (reference sequence). The CDR3 is 16 amino acids. The CDR3 loop is CASSPAEGSRNQPQHF. The CDR3 nucleotides are TGTGCCAGCAGTCCCGCAGAGGGCAGCCGCAATCAGCCCCAGCATTTT.

V and J are TRBV6-2 or TRBV6-3 and TRBJ1-2, with TRBD1 identical over 9 bases. The trim removed 6 bases at V and 8 bases at J, leaving 13 bases unmatched. This CDR3 has 15 amino acids. The V gene's germline CDR1 is MNHEY and CDR2 SVGEGT. This CDR3 is CASSPAGTGRRGYTF. The CDR3 DNA reads as TGTGCCAGCAGCCCTGCCGGGACAGGGCGGAGAGGCTACACCTTC.

This sequence joins TRBV11-2 and TRBJ2-3, with 7 bases aligning to TRBD1. J was trimmed by 1 base and V by 1 base; bases with no gene match: 2. The CDR3 has 15 residues. From germline, CDR1 is SGHAT and CDR2 FQNNGV. CDR3 nucleotides: TGTGCCAGCAGCTTAGTTGGACAGGGCACAGATACGCAGTATTTT. Translated, it gives CASSLVGQGTDTQYF.

The V and J genes are TRBV19 and TRBJ1-1; 7 bases align to TRBD1. J was trimmed by 5 bases and V by 5 bases; bases with no gene match: 5. Looked up from germline, CDR1 is LNHDA and CDR2 is SQIVND (reference sequence). The CDR3 contains 13 residues. Here the CDR3 DNA reads TGTGCCAGTAGTGTGGCAGGGGGGACTGAAGCTTTCTTT. It specifies CASSVAGGTEAFF.

This clone was observed a single time. The V and J genes are TRBV28 and TRBJ2-1; 13 nucleotides align to TRBD2. V lost 5 bases, J lost 6 bases, and 13 bases stayed unmatched. The CDR3 has 18 amino acids. From germline, CDR1 is MDHEN and CDR2 SYDVKM. CDR3 in amino acids: CASSGRTSGRIGRNEQFF. In DNA form, the CDR3 reads TGTGCCAGCAGTGGGAGGACTAGCGGGAGAATTGGACGCAATGAGCAGTTCTTC.

CDR3: CASSESVQGGNTIYF. CDR3 DNA: TGTGCCAGCAGTGAATCGGTGCAGGGGGGAAACACCATATATTTT. This chain joins TRBV2 and TRBJ1-3; perhaps TRBD1 as D (6 bases). Germline V CDR1 and CDR2: SNHLY, FYNNEI. Trimming left V 2 bases short and J 4 bases short, with 12 bases between. This CDR3 comprises 15 residues.